These 19 T cell receptor beta chains came from one sample sequenced in a study of CDR3 diversity in severe acne. Each CDR3 protein gets one entry after TCRdb re-called the PCR reads with MiXCR. The sample records more than 85,000 distinct CDR3 sequences, around half being singletons. The material sequenced was blood. Receptors originate from a male donor in good health, serving as a control.

This clonotype was seen a handful of times. V gene TRBV2 combines with J gene TRBJ2-7; 14 bases are shared with TRBD2. Losses at the gene ends were 4 bases for V and 6 bases for J; bases not matched to a gene: 5. The CDR3 is made up of 15 amino acids. The germline gives CDR1 SNHLY, CDR2 FYNNEI. The CDR3 spells CASSVSGTSGSEQYF. The CDR3 region has the DNA TGTGCCAGCAGTGTGTCTGGGACTAGCGGGAGCGAGCAGTACTTC.

The chain uses TRBV25-1 and TRBJ1-5, with D possibly being TRBD1 (5 bases). The germline V gene encodes CDR1 MGHDK and CDR2 SYGVNS. The CDR3 has 15 amino acids. V was trimmed by 2 bases and J by 3 bases, leaving 11 bases between them. CDR3 region: CASSEQDSHNQPQHF. The CDR3 bases are TGTGCCAGCAGTGAACAAGACAGCCACAATCAGCCCCAGCATTTT.

This clonotype is classed as medium-sized. The genes are TRBV24-1 and TRBJ2-3, with no clear D. The CDR3 is 15 amino acids. V was clipped by 3 bases and J by 2 bases, with 11 bases between them. The V gene's germline CDR1 is KGHDR and CDR2 SFDVKD. In DNA, the CDR3 is TGTGCCACCAGTGATCCCCGGATGATCACAGATACGCAGTATTTT. It is translated as CATSDPRMITDTQYF.

This clonotype was observed a few times. The chain is built from TRBV7-2 and TRBJ2-7; D gene unclear. Germline CDR1 reads SGHTA; CDR2 reads FQGNSA. V was shortened by 5 bases and J by 2 bases, with 10 bases between the two germline ends. CDR3 size: 13 residues. CDR3 protein: CASSHGPTYEQYF. The CDR3 coding sequence is TGTGCCAGCAGCCACGGTCCCACCTACGAGCAGTACTTC.

J is TRBJ2-7 and V is TRBV28; 9 bases line up with TRBD1. The germline CDR1 and CDR2 sequences are MDHEN and SYDVKM. This CDR3 comprises 13 residues. Trimming at V came to 9 bases and at J to 4 bases, leaving 7 bases not matched to a gene. CDR3 in amino acids: CARGGTGKYEQYF. The DNA of the CDR3 is TGTGCCAGGGGAGGGACAGGGAAATACGAGCAGTACTTC.

V is TRBV10-3 and J is TRBJ2-7; D not resolved. The germline V gene encodes CDR1 ENHRY and CDR2 SYGVKD. The CDR3 consists of 12 residues. The V end lost 3 bases, the J end lost 6 bases, and 9 bases lay between the germline ends. CDR3 DNA sequence: TGTGCCATCAGTGAAGTGGGTAGCGAGCAGTACTTC. Its protein product is CAISEVGSEQYF.

This chain uses TRBV10-3 with TRBJ2-5; 8 positions agree with TRBD1. V was pared by 6 bases and J by 5 bases, with 5 bases of the junction left unmatched. CDR3 length: 13 residues. The germline V gene has CDR1 ENHRY and CDR2 SYGVKD. CDR3 region: CAISETGVETQYF. The CDR3 DNA reads as TGTGCCATCAGCGAGACAGGGGTTGAGACCCAGTACTTC.

This clonotype came up a few times. The CDR3 reads CASMERAGQSNQPQHF. CDR3 coding DNA: TGTGCCAGCATGGAGAGGGCAGGGCAAAGCAATCAGCCCCAGCATTTT. This sequence joins TRBV2 and TRBJ1-5; the D gene is possibly TRBD1 (5 bases). CDR1 and CDR2 (germline): SNHLY, FYNNEI. The CDR3 totals 16 residues. With 7 bases removed from V and 1 base from J, the gap between germline ends came to 17 bases.

This sequence joins TRBV7-9 and TRBJ1-3; D gene uncertain. The V end lost 7 bases, the J end lost 0 bases, and 22 bases lay between the germline ends. Germline CDR1 and CDR2: SEHNR and FQNEAQ (reference sequence). The CDR3 is made up of 18 amino acids. The chain's CDR3 is CASNALAGRDPSGNTIYF. The CDR3 nucleotides read TGTGCCAGCAACGCCCTCGCGGGCCGGGATCCCTCTGGAAACACCATATATTTT.

The J gene is TRBJ2-2, the V gene TRBV20-1; no reliable D call. The CDR3 has 10 residues. The germline V gene has CDR1 DFQATT and CDR2 SNEGSKA (reference sequence). The ends were cut back, 6 bases at V and 7 bases at J, with 6 bases in the middle. The CDR3 protein is CSANIGELFF. The CDR3 DNA sequence: TGCAGTGCCAATATCGGGGAGCTGTTTTTT.

This clonotype was detected many times. This chain links TRBV12-3 or TRBV12-4 with TRBJ2-2, with 7 bases matching TRBD1. After removal of 6 bases from V and 5 bases from J, the junction contained 6 bases not matched to a gene. The CDR3 is made up of 14 amino acids. CDR3 DNA: TGTGCCAGCAGAAGGGACAGATTAACCGGGGAGCTGTTTTTT. This sequence encodes CASRRDRLTGELFF.

This clonotype was counted many times. V usage is TRBV5-5 and J usage is TRBJ2-5; 10 nucleotides line up with TRBD2. From germline, CDR1 is SGHKS and CDR2 YYEKEE (reference sequence). The CDR3 spans 16 residues. V lost 4 bases, J lost 0 bases, and 6 bases stayed unmatched. The CDR3: CASSLGAGGYQETQYF. CDR3 bases: TGTGCCAGCAGCCTCGGAGCGGGGGGGTACCAAGAGACCCAGTACTTC.

This clonotype qualifies as medium-sized. The chain recombines TRBV9 with TRBJ2-3; the match to TRBD1 covers 7 bases. The J segment lost 4 bases and the V segment lost 3 bases, leaving 8 bases of the junction unmatched. Germline CDR1 reads SGDLS; CDR2 reads YYNGEE. The CDR3 sequence is 15 residues long. In nucleotides, the CDR3 is TGTGCCAGCAGCGCCGGACTTACAGGGGCAGATACGCAGTATTTT. Amino acids: CASSAGLTGADTQYF.

The chain employs TRBV2 and TRBJ1-6; D ambiguous. V was shortened by 7 bases and J by 11 bases, with 18 bases between the two germline ends. The length of the CDR3 is 14 residues. Germline assignment: CDR1 SNHLY and CDR2 FYNNEI. CDR3 bases: TGTGCCAGCACTATAGAAGGTGTAACGGCACCCCTCCACTTT. Translation gives CASTIEGVTAPLHF.

This clonotype was seen many times. In this CDR3 the conserved last residue, phenylalanine or tryptophan, is missing, so a read error is likely. The V and J genes are TRBV11-2 and TRBJ2-3; D remains unclear. V lost 3 bases, J lost 0 bases, and 10 bases lay in between. The CDR3 has 15 amino acids. Germline values: CDR1 SGHAT, CDR2 FQNNGV. The chain's CDR3 is CASSFISGSTDTQYL. In nucleotides, the CDR3 is TGTGCCAGCAGCTTCATTTCAGGTAGCACAGATACGCAGTATCTT.

The V call is TRBV7-4, the J call TRBJ2-7, with D maybe TRBD1 (5 bases). Looked up from germline, CDR1 is SGHVT and CDR2 is SQSDAQ. The CDR3 is 12 residues long. Trimming took 4 bases from V and 5 from J, leaving 9 bases between them. CDR3 sequence (DNA): TGTGCCAGCAGCTCCACCAGGGACGAGCAGTACTTC. This codes for CASSSTRDEQYF.

This clonotype was recorded at least ten times. The J gene is TRBJ2-1, the V gene TRBV7-3; 12 nucleotides match TRBD2. V gave up 3 bases and J gave up 0 bases; unmatched junction bases: 6. Germline loops: CDR1 SGHTA, CDR2 FQGTGA. CDR3 length: 18 amino acids. For the CDR3, the DNA is TGTGCCAGCAGCTTGACTAGCGGGGGCCCTAGCTCCTACAATGAGCAGTTCTTC. Protein sequence: CASSLTSGGPSSYNEQFF. Combining the CDR3 with reference TRBV7-3 and TRBJ2-1 gives the whole variable domain GAGVSQTPSNKVTEKGKYVELRCDPISGHTALYWYRQSLGQGPEFLIYFQGTGAADDSGLPNDRFFAVRPEGSVSTLKIQRTERGDSAVYLCASSLTSGGPSSYNEQFFGPGTRLTVL.

This sequence joins TRBV4-1 and TRBJ1-2; D unclear. This CDR3 region has 13 residues. Germline values: CDR1 MGHRA, CDR2 YSYEKL. V lost 1 base and J lost 8, with 11 bases in between. CDR3 amino acids: CASSQARGLGYTF. CDR3 bases: TGCGCCAGCAGCCAAGCTAGAGGGCTAGGCTACACCTTC.

The CDR3 DNA is TGTGCCAGCAGTGCGGGGCAGTTCCATGGCTACACCTTC. This translates into CASSAGQFHGYTF. This rearrangement joins TRBV6-1 to TRBJ1-2; maybe TRBD1 (5 bases). V lost 4 bases to trimming and J lost 6 bases, with 12 bases between them. Germline V CDR1 and CDR2: MNHNS, SASEGT. The CDR3 runs 13 residues.